What follows are 25 T cell receptor beta chains derived from one specimen sequenced in a study of blood T cell repertoires in COVID-19. Generated by immunoSEQ multiplex PCR, the TCRdb table keeps only in-frame clones and is missing some. The data hold 150,000 to 200,000 clones, with around 90% observed a single time. The sequenced material came from peripheral blood. These receptor sequences come from a man in his sixties with active or convalescent COVID-19.

V gene TRBV5-1 combines with J gene TRBJ2-1; 7 bases are shared with TRBD1. The CDR3 extends over 15 amino acids. Germline V gene data show CDR1 as SGHRS and CDR2 as YFSETQ. The trim removed 0 bases at V and 5 bases at J, leaving 5 bases unmatched. The CDR3, as DNA: TGCGCCAGCAGCTTGGGTAGGGGGCCTAACAATGAGCAGTTCTTC. Protein product: CASSLGRGPNNEQFF.

V gene TRBV7-9 combines with J gene TRBJ2-2; 15 bases fit TRBD2. CDR1 and CDR2 (germline): SEHNR, FQNEAQ (reference sequence). CDR3 length: 19 residues. The J segment lost 5 bases and the V segment lost 1 base, leaving 8 bases of the junction unmatched. The DNA for the CDR3 is TGTGCCAGCAGCTTAGGGACTAGCGGGAGGGCCACTCCTACCGGGGAGCTGTTTTTT. This gives the protein CASSLGTSGRATPTGELFF.

This clone was recorded once. V usage is TRBV19 and J usage is TRBJ1-2; possible D gene TRBD1, 5 bases. V was shortened by 4 bases and J by 4 bases, with 13 bases between the two germline ends. The CDR3 has 14 amino acids. Per germline, CDR1 LNHDA and CDR2 SQIVND (reference sequence). CDR3 amino acids: CASSKQELGYGYTF. CDR3 DNA sequence: TGTGCCAGTAGTAAACAGGAGTTGGGCTATGGCTACACCTTC. The full variable domain, its missing parts supplied by reference TRBV19 and TRBJ1-2, is DGGITQSPKYLFRKEGQNVTLSCEQNLNHDAMYWYRQDPGQGLRLIYYSQIVNDFQKGDIAEGYSVSREKKESFPLTVTSAQKNPTAFYLCASSKQELGYGYTFGSGTRLTVV.

This clone has only one observation. The CDR3: CASSQATPGGTDTQYF. Here the CDR3 DNA reads TGTGCCAGCAGCCAAGCCACTCCAGGGGGCACAGATACGCAGTATTTT. This chain joins TRBV4-2 and TRBJ2-3; tentative D call: TRBD1 (6 bases). CDR1 and CDR2 from the germline V gene are LGHNA and YNFKEQ. Trimming left V 1 base short and J 1 base short, with 12 bases between. The CDR3 covers 16 residues.

The J gene is TRBJ1-5, the V gene TRBV5-1, with D hard to call. This CDR3 has 16 amino acids. V dropped 0 bases and J dropped 1 base, with 11 bases sitting between them. Germline lookup yields CDR1 SGHRS and CDR2 YFSETQ. The CDR3 DNA reads TGCGCCAGCAGCTTGGGTCCGGGTTCGAGCAATCAGCCCCAGCATTTT. The encoded protein is CASSLGPGSSNQPQHF.

The chain couples TRBV6-5 to TRBJ1-1; 9 bases are a match to TRBD1. The length of the CDR3 is 14 residues. In germline, CDR1 is MNHEY, CDR2 SVGAGI. With 5 bases clipped from V and 1 base from J, the junction kept 2 bases outside the gene matches. CDR3 protein: CASSMDRGNTEAFF. CDR3 DNA sequence: TGTGCCAGCAGTATGGACAGGGGGAACACTGAAGCTTTCTTT.

The chain couples TRBV6-5 to TRBJ1-2, with D tentatively TRBD1 (6 bases). CDR1 and CDR2 (germline): MNHEY, SVGAGI. Trimming took off 6 bases at V and 4 bases at J, with 12 bases between the two ends. The CDR3 consists of 13 residues. This CDR3 reads CASSETGGYGYTF. The CDR3, as DNA: TGTGCCAGCAGCGAGACAGGCGGCTATGGCTACACCTTC.

This clone has a single count. V usage is TRBV6-5 and J usage is TRBJ2-3; D might be TRBD1 (5 bases). Germline CDR1 and CDR2: MNHEY and SVGAGI. Trimming shortened V by 6 bases and J by 2 bases, and 12 bases separated the two germline ends. The CDR3 is 14 amino acids. The CDR3, as DNA: TGTGCCAGCAGAAGACAGTACCTCACAGATACGCAGTATTTT. Protein: CASRRQYLTDTQYF.

The chain has TRBV3-1 (or the pseudogene TRBV3-2) and TRBJ2-3, with a possible D match to TRBD2 (7 bases). There are 20 residues in the CDR3. Germline V CDR1 and CDR2: LGHDT, YNNKEL (reference sequence). Trimming stripped 0 bases from V and 3 bases from J, with 25 bases between. The CDR3 DNA reads TGTGCCAGCAGCCAAGAATCTTACCTAGGGGGGGGTACGAAAACAGATACGCAGTATTTT. Translating gives CASSQESYLGGGTKTDTQYF.

J is TRBJ1-2 and V is TRBV15; D is perhaps TRBD1 (6 bases). The CDR3 consists of 15 residues. V was trimmed by 0 bases and J by 4 bases, leaving 12 bases between them. CDR1 is LNHNV, CDR2 YYDKDF, per germline (reference sequence). The CDR3 bases are TGTGCCACCAGCAGAGATCTTGGACAGTCCTATGGCTACACCTTC. This sequence encodes CATSRDLGQSYGYTF.

V gene TRBV27 combines with J gene TRBJ1-3; D not resolved. The CDR3 consists of 13 residues. In germline, CDR1 is MNHEY, CDR2 SMNVEV (reference sequence). V was cut by 0 bases and J by 3 bases, with 3 bases left in between. The chain's CDR3 is CASSLSYGNTIYF. DNA for the CDR3: TGTGCCAGCAGTTTATCCTATGGAAACACCATATATTTT.

The CDR3 loop is CASSDGGQGSNYGYTF. The CDR3 nucleotides are TGTGCCAGCAGTGACGGGGGACAGGGCTCAAACTATGGCTACACCTTC. The chain is built from TRBV2 and TRBJ1-2, with 9 bases aligning to TRBD1. The CDR3 is 16 residues long. The V segment lost 3 bases and the J segment 2 bases; nucleotides outside the gene matches: 7. Germline V CDR1 and CDR2: SNHLY, FYNNEI.

The V gene is TRBV7-9, the J gene TRBJ1-5, with D possibly being TRBD1 (6 bases). V shed 4 bases and J shed 4 bases, with 14 bases lying between them. Looked up from germline, CDR1 is SEHNR and CDR2 is FQNEAQ (reference sequence). The CDR3 length is 15 residues. The CDR3 nucleotides are TGTGCCAGCAGCTGGGGAGGGGGTCCTAATCAGCCCCAGCATTTT. It codes for CASSWGGGPNQPQHF.

J is TRBJ2-3 and V is TRBV11-3; D gene ambiguous. Germline loops: CDR1 SGHNT, CDR2 YENEEA. The CDR3 contains 13 residues. Deletions cut 5 bases from V and 0 bases from J, with 6 bases between. CDR3 DNA: TGTGCCAGCAGCCTCAGTAGCACAGATACGCAGTATTTT. This translates into CASSLSSTDTQYF.

The V and J genes are TRBV2 and TRBJ1-1; D gene uncertain. The germline V and J ends were trimmed by 3 bases and 0 bases, with 5 bases remaining between them. Germline lookup yields CDR1 SNHLY and CDR2 FYNNEI. The CDR3 sequence is 13 residues long. CDR3 bases: TGTGCCAGCAGTGAGGAGATGAACACTGAAGCTTTCTTT. This gives the protein CASSEEMNTEAFF.

The chain carries TRBV4-1 and TRBJ2-3, with D possibly being TRBD1 (6 bases). The V end lost 0 bases, the J end lost 4 bases, and 20 bases lay between the germline ends. Germline-derived CDR1 and CDR2 are MGHRA and YSYEKL. The CDR3 spans 18 residues. As DNA, the CDR3 is TGCGCCAGCAGCCAAGATTTTCTGGGGGCGCGACGGGCAGATACGCAGTATTTT. Protein sequence: CASSQDFLGARRADTQYF.

This chain joins TRBV7-2 and TRBJ2-5; TRBD2 matches at 8 bases. CDR3 length: 17 amino acids. J was trimmed by 4 bases and V by 1 base; bases with no gene match: 11. CDR1 and CDR2 from the germline V gene are SGHTA and FQGNSA. CDR3 amino acids: CASSLGGERGTRETQYF. In DNA, the CDR3 is TGTGCCAGCAGCTTAGGAGGGGAGCGGGGGACTCGAGAGACCCAGTACTTC.

The V and J genes are TRBV19 and TRBJ2-7; TRBD1 might be the D (5 bases). The CDR3 sequence is 14 residues long. Looked up from germline, CDR1 is LNHDA and CDR2 is SQIVND (reference sequence). V lost 4 bases, J lost 2 bases, and 12 bases lay in between. The CDR3 DNA reads as TGTGCCAGTAGTAGGGCCTGGACAACCTACGAGCAGTACTTC. Translated, it gives CASSRAWTTYEQYF.

The rearrangement joins TRBV7-9 to TRBJ2-7; 8 bases line up with TRBD2. V shed 4 bases and J 2 bases; nucleotides not matched to a gene: 13. This CDR3 region has 17 residues. In germline, CDR1 is SEHNR, CDR2 FQNEAQ (reference sequence). Here the CDR3 DNA reads TGTGCCAGCAGCTCCCCGGGGGGGGGAGGGGAGCCCTACGAGCAGTACTTC. Translating it yields CASSSPGGGGEPYEQYF.

The chain has TRBV28 and TRBJ1-2; weak D call: TRBD1 (6 bases). The CDR3 covers 15 residues. CDR1 MDHEN and CDR2 SYDVKM come from the germline V gene. V lost 7 bases and J lost 3, with 18 bases in between. The CDR3 sequence is CASNNGDMGDYGYTF. CDR3 in DNA: TGTGCCAGCAATAACGGGGACATGGGAGACTATGGCTACACCTTC.

This chain uses TRBV2 with TRBJ2-4; weak D call: TRBD2 (6 bases). V lost 4 bases and J lost 14, with 9 bases in between. This CDR3 spans 10 amino acids. Germline V lookup: CDR1 SNHLY, CDR2 FYNNEI. DNA for the CDR3: TGTGCCAGCAGTGGAGAGCGGGAGTACTTC. Translating it yields CASSGEREYF. Complete variable domain (other parts from reference TRBV2 and TRBJ2-4): EPEVTQTPSHQVTQMGQEVILRCVPISNHLYFYWYRQILGQKVEFLVSFYNNEISEKSEIFDDQFSVERPDGSNFTLKIRSTKLEDSAMYFCASSGEREYFGAGTRLSVL.

Notes on this clone: Other DNA sequences in this specimen translate into the identical CDR3. This rearrangement joins TRBV9 to TRBJ1-1, with TRBD1 identical over 9 bases. The CDR3 runs to 18 residues. Germline-derived CDR1 and CDR2 are SGDLS and YYNGEE. V was clipped by 3 bases and J by 5 bases; unmatched bases: 17. The chain's CDR3 is CASSAETGGPRPETEAFF. The CDR3 nucleotides are TGTGCCAGCAGCGCCGAGACAGGGGGACCACGCCCTGAAACTGAAGCTTTCTTT.

This chain joins TRBV6-5 and TRBJ2-2; 8 positions agree with TRBD1. V shed 6 bases, J shed 5 bases, and the junction held 8 bases outside the gene matches. The CDR3 runs 15 residues. Germline V gene sequence: CDR1 MNHEY, CDR2 SVGAGI. The CDR3 sequence is CASRLDRGETGELFF. As DNA, the CDR3 is TGTGCCAGCAGATTAGACAGGGGTGAAACCGGGGAGCTGTTTTTT.

CDR3 DNA sequence: TGTGCCAGCAGCCAAGCCGAAGAGACCCAGTACTTC. The encoded protein is CASSQAEETQYF. The rearrangement joins TRBV3-1 (or the pseudogene TRBV3-2) to TRBJ2-5; D is unresolved. Germline values: CDR1 LGHDT, CDR2 YNNKEL (reference sequence). Deletions cut 1 base from V and 3 bases from J, with 3 bases between. The CDR3 consists of 12 residues.

In its sample, this clone was seen once. The chain carries TRBV2 and TRBJ2-6; 9 bases are a match to TRBD1. V shed 4 bases, J shed 4 bases, and the junction held 5 bases outside the gene matches. The CDR3 covers 16 residues. Germline CDR1 SNHLY, CDR2 FYNNEI. The CDR3 loop reads CASSGDRAAGANVLTF. In nucleotides, the CDR3 is TGTGCCAGCAGTGGGGACAGGGCTGCAGGGGCCAACGTCCTGACTTTC. The whole variable domain, filled in from reference TRBV2 and TRBJ2-6, reads EPEVTQTPSHQVTQMGQEVILRCVPISNHLYFYWYRQILGQKVEFLVSFYNNEISEKSEIFDDQFSVERPDGSNFTLKIRSTKLEDSAMYFCASSGDRAAGANVLTFGAGSRLTVL.